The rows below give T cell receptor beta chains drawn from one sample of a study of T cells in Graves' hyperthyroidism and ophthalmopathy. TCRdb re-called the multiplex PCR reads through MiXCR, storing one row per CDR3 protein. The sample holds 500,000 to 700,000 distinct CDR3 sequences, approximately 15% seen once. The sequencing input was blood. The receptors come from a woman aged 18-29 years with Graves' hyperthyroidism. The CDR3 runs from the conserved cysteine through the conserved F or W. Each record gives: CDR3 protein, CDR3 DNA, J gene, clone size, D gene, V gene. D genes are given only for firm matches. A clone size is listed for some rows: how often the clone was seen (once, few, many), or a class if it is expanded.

CASSLGLGSGGLVYEQYF TGTGCCAGCAGTTTAGGGCTGGGTAGCGGAGGGTTGGTCTACGAGCAGTACTTC TRBJ2-7 many . TRBV27
CASSSWDWANNEQFF TGTGCCAGCAGCTCCTGGGACTGGGCTAACAATGAGCAGTTCTTC TRBJ2-1 few . TRBV7-2
CASSPAVLADTDTQYF TGCGCCAGCAGCCCCGCCGTACTAGCGGACACAGATACGCAGTATTTT TRBJ2-3 . TRBD2 TRBV5-1
CASSLNTMAPVKQYF TGTGCCAGTAGTTTAAACACCATGGCCCCCGTGAAGCAGTACTTC TRBJ2-7 many . TRBV19
CASSLGTLWSEQYF TGTGCCAGCAGCTTAGGGACCCTTTGGTCCGAGCAGTACTTC TRBJ2-7 few . TRBV7-9
CSVQGGTEAFF TGCAGCGTTCAGGGGGGTACTGAAGCTTTCTTT TRBJ1-1 many TRBD1 TRBV29-1
CASSAEGDRANEKLFF TGTGCCAGCAGCGCGGAGGGGGACAGGGCCAATGAAAAACTGTTTTTT TRBJ1-4 few TRBD1 TRBV5-6
CASSLATYEPVNYGYTF TGCGCCAGCAGCTTGGCAACTTATGAACCAGTGAACTATGGCTACACCTTC TRBJ1-2 few . TRBV5-1
CASNYKGGWTEAFF TGTGCCAGTAACTACAAGGGGGGTTGGACTGAAGCTTTCTTT TRBJ1-1 . . TRBV19
CASSPARGGTEAFF TGTGCCAGCTCACCGGCCCGAGGGGGCACTGAAGCTTTCTTT TRBJ1-1 once . TRBV18
CASSLQPGVGYGYTF TGTGCCAGCAGCCTCCAACCGGGCGTAGGGTATGGCTACACCTTC TRBJ1-2 many . TRBV11-2
CASGPPGGYGYTF TGTGCCAGCGGCCCCCCAGGGGGGTATGGCTACACCTTC TRBJ1-2 many TRBD1 TRBV12-3/TRBV12-4
CASSLGLSGWGNTEAFF TGTGCCAGCAGCTTAGGGCTTTCAGGGTGGGGGAACACTGAAGCTTTCTTT TRBJ1-1 . . TRBV7-6
CASWVGVDTEAFF TGTGCCAGTTGGGTAGGGGTGGACACTGAAGCTTTCTTT TRBJ1-1 few . TRBV7-9
CSGLGTGNYGYTF TGCAGCGGTCTCGGGACTGGGAACTATGGCTACACCTTC TRBJ1-2 many . TRBV29-1
CANSYLPTGSTDTQYF TGTGCCAACAGTTACCTCCCGACTGGGAGCACAGATACGCAGTATTTT TRBJ2-3 . . TRBV6-5
CSVRLGDYEQYF TGCAGCGTCCGTCTGGGGGACTACGAGCAGTACTTC TRBJ2-7 . . TRBV29-1
CASSQGQGPGELFF TGTGCCAGCAGCCAAGGGCAGGGACCCGGGGAGCTGTTTTTT TRBJ2-2 few . TRBV14